This paragraph reports one T cell receptor (beta chain). The data originate from a study of CD8+ T cells in alopecia areata. The treatment was: oral pan-JAK inhibitor, 5-10 mg twice daily. The CDR3 length is 14 residues. From germline, CDR1 is SGHTA and CDR2 FQGNSA. Trimming left V 1 base short and J 9 bases short, with 10 bases between. Reverse transcription of extracted RNA yielded cDNA, which provided the sequencing template. Measured with immunoSEQ multiplex PCR; TCRdb has only the in-frame clones, and not every one. The sample has some 220,000 clones, about three fifths seen once. The input for sequencing was CD4+ T cells sorted from blood, taken at week 4, from a patient treated with tofacitinib. The V and J genes are TRBV7-2 and TRBJ1-6; D unclear. This receptor was taken from a human donor with alopecia areata. CDR3 protein: CASSLGGVGSPLHF. The CDR3 DNA is TGTGCCAGCAGCTTAGGGGGTGTCGGTTCACCCCTCCACTTT. Variable domain in full (rest from reference TRBV7-2 and TRBJ1-6): GAGVSQSPSNKVTEKGKDVELRCDPISGHTALYWYRQSLGQGLEFLIYFQGNSAPDKSGLPSDRFSAERTGGSVSTLTIQRTQQEDSAVYLCASSLGGVGSPLHFGNGTRLTVT.